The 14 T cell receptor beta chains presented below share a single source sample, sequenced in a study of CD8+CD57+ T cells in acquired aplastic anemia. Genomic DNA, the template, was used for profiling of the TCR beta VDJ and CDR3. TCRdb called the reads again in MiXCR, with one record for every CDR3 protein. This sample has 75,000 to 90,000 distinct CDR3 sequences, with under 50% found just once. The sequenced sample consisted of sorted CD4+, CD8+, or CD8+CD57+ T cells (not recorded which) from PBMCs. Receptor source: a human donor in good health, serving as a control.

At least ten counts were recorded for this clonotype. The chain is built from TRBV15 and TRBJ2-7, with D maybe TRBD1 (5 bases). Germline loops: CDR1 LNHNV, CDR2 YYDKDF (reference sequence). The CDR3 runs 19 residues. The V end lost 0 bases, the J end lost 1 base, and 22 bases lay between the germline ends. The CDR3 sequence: CATSRDQGRELAISYEQYF. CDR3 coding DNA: TGTGCCACCAGCAGAGATCAGGGTAGAGAGTTGGCAATTTCCTACGAGCAGTACTTC.

The CDR3 here is CASSSGRAHEQYF. The CDR3 DNA follows: TGTGCCAGCAGTTCCGGCAGGGCCCACGAGCAGTACTTC. The V gene is TRBV28, the J gene TRBJ2-7, with a possible D match to TRBD1 (5 bases). Trimming left V 4 bases short and J 5 bases short, with 12 bases between. Germline V gene sequence: CDR1 MDHEN, CDR2 SYDVKM. This CDR3 is 13 amino acids long.

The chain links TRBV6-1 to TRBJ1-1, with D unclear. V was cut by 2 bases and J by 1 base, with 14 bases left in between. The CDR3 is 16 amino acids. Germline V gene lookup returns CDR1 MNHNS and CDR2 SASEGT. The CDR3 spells CASSELLGQPNTEAFF. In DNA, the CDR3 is TGTGCCAGCAGTGAATTGCTCGGCCAGCCGAACACTGAAGCTTTCTTT.

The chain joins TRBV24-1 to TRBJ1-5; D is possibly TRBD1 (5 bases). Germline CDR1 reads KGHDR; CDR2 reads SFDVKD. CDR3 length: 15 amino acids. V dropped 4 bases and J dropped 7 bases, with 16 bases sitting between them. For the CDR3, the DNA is TGTGCCACCAGTGACCCCGCGGGGGAGGAGCAGCCCCAGCATTTT. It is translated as CATSDPAGEEQPQHF.

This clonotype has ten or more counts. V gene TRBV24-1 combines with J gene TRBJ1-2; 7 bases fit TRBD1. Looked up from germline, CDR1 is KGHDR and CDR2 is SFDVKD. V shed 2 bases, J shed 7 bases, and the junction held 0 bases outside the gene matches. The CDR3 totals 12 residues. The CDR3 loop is CATSDYRGGYTF. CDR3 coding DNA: TGTGCCACCAGTGATTACAGGGGTGGCTACACCTTC.

The CDR3 nucleotides are TGTGCCAGCAGCCAGGGACAGGGGGCGCCCGAGCAGTACTTC. The encoded protein is CASSQGQGAPEQYF. This sequence joins TRBV3-1 and TRBJ2-7; 12 positions agree with TRBD1. CDR3 length equals 14 residues. J lost 6 bases, V lost 3 bases, and 3 bases had no gene match. CDR1 is LGHDT, CDR2 YNNKEL, per germline (reference sequence).

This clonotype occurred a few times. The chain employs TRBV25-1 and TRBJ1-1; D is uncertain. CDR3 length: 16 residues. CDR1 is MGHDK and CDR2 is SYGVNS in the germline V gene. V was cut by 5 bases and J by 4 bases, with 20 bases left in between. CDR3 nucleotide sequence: TGTGCCAGCAGTCCCTCCGGGGTGGCGGGAGGCACTGAAGCTTTCTTT. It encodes CASSPSGVAGGTEAFF.

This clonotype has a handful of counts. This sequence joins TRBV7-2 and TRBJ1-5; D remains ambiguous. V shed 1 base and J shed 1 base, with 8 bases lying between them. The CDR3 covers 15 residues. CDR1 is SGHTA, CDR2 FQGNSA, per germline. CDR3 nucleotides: TGTGCCAGCAGCTTAGGAGGGATAAGCAATCAGCCCCAGCATTTT. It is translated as CASSLGGISNQPQHF.

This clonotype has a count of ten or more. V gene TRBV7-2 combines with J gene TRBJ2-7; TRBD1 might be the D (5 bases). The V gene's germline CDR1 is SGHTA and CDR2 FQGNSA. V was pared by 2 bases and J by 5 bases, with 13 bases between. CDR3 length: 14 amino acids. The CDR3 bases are TGTGCCAGCAGCTTAAATGGGGCCTGGGACGAGCAGTACTTC. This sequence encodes CASSLNGAWDEQYF.

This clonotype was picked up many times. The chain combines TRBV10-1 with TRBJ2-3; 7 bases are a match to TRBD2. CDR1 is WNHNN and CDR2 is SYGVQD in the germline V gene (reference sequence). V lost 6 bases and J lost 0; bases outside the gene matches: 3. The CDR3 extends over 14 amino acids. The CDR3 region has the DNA TGCGCCAGCAGCTCTAGCGGTAGCACAGATACGCAGTATTTT. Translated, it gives CASSSSGSTDTQYF.

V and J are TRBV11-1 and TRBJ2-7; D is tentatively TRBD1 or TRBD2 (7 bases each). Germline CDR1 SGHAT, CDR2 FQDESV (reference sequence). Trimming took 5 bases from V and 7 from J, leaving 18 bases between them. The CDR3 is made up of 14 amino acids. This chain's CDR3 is CASSTPGRGGEQYF. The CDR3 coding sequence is TGTGCCAGCAGCACGCCCGGCAGGGGGGGAGAGCAGTACTTC. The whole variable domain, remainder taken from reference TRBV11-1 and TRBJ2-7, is EAEVAQSPRYKITEKSQAVAFWCDPISGHATLYWYRQILGQGPELLVQFQDESVVDDSQLPKDRFSAERLKGVDSTLKIQPAELGDSAMYLCASSTPGRGGEQYFGPGTRLTVT.

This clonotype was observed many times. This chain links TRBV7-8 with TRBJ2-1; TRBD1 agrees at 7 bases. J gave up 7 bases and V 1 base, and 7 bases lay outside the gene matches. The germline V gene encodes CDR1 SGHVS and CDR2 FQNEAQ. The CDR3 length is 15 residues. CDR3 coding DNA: TGTGCCAGCAGCTTAGGTCCGGGACAGACTAATGAGCAGTTCTTC. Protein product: CASSLGPGQTNEQFF. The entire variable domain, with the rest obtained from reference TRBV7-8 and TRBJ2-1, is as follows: GAGVSQSPRYKVAKRGQDVALRCDPISGHVSLFWYQQALGQGPEFLTYFQNEAQLDKSGLPSDRFFAERPEGSVSTLKIQRTQQEDSAVYLCASSLGPGQTNEQFFGPGTRLTVL.

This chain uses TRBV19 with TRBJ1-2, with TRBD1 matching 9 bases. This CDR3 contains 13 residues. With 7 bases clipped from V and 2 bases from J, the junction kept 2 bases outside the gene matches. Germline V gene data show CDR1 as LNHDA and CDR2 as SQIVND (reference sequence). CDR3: CASTDRGNYGYTF. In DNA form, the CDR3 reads TGTGCCAGTACGGACAGGGGAAACTATGGCTACACCTTC.

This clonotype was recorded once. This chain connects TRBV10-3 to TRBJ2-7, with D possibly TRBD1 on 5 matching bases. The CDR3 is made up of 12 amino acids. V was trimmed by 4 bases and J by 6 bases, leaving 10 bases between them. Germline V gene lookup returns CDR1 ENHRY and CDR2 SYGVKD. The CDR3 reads CAISAQVAEQYF. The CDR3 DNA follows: TGTGCCATCAGTGCACAGGTTGCCGAGCAGTACTTC.